Following are 14 T cell receptor beta chains from one sample sequenced in a study of blood T cell repertoires in COVID-19. Sequencing was performed with immunoSEQ multiplex PCR; in TCRdb, only in-frame clones are kept and a portion is missing. The data hold some 50,000 clones, with around 86% observed a single time. The specimen sequenced was peripheral blood. These receptors came from a woman aged 80 or over with COVID-19, enrolled during active disease.

This chain links TRBV18 with TRBJ1-1; the match to TRBD1 covers 7 bases. Germline loops: CDR1 KGHSH, CDR2 LQKENI. There are 15 residues in the CDR3. The V gene end was trimmed by 4 bases and the J gene end by 4 bases; junction bases not matched to a gene: 9. DNA for the CDR3: TGTGCCAGCTCACGGGGGTCGACAGGGAGCACTGAAGCTTTCTTT. Its protein is CASSRGSTGSTEAFF.

J is TRBJ1-4 and V is TRBV18, with TRBD1 matching over 9 bases. The CDR3 runs to 16 residues. The V gene's germline CDR1 is KGHSH and CDR2 LQKENI. The trim removed 3 bases at V and 2 bases at J, leaving 4 bases unmatched. CDR3 loop: CASSPLQGATNEKLFF. The CDR3 nucleotides read TGTGCCAGCTCACCTTTACAGGGGGCCACTAATGAAAAACTGTTTTTT.

This chain joins TRBV10-3 and TRBJ2-7, with D possibly TRBD1 on 5 matching bases. V lost 7 bases and J 2 bases, leaving 15 bases between the germline ends. CDR1 and CDR2 from the germline V gene are ENHRY and SYGVKD. CDR3 size: 14 residues. The CDR3 nucleotides are TGTGCCATCACCCAGGGTCCTCGTGCCTACGAGCAGTACTTC. As protein: CAITQGPRAYEQYF.

The CDR3 DNA reads as TGTGCCAGCAGTTTAGAAAGCAGGGGGCGCGGTGGTGATGAGCAGTTCTTC. Protein product: CASSLESRGRGGDEQFF. The chain combines TRBV27 with TRBJ2-1; 8 bases are shared with TRBD1. Germline trimming cut 2 bases from V and 8 bases from J; bases unmatched to any gene: 14. From germline, CDR1 is MNHEY and CDR2 SMNVEV (reference sequence). The CDR3 extends over 17 amino acids.

The genes are TRBV7-2 and TRBJ1-2; 9 bases map to TRBD1. Germline CDR1 and CDR2: SGHTA and FQGNSA. This CDR3 contains 13 residues. V trimming: 4 bases; J trimming: 9 bases; junction bases outside the gene matches: 6. CDR3 loop: CASSSGDRERYTF. DNA of the CDR3: TGTGCCAGCAGCTCCGGGGACAGGGAGCGCTACACCTTC.

The chain is built from TRBV28 and TRBJ2-7, with D tentatively TRBD1 (7 bases). The CDR3 is made up of 14 amino acids. Trimming took 2 bases from V and 7 from J, leaving 15 bases between them. Germline V gene lookup returns CDR1 MDHEN and CDR2 SYDVKM. CDR3 sequence reads: CASSLQGGIKEQYF. The CDR3 DNA is TGTGCCAGCAGTTTACAGGGGGGAATAAAAGAGCAGTACTTC.

This chain joins TRBV4-2 and TRBJ1-6; TRBD1 matches 8 bases. Germline values: CDR1 LGHNA, CDR2 YNFKEQ. The CDR3 contains 18 residues. The J segment lost 1 base and the V segment lost 5 bases, leaving 10 bases of the junction unmatched. The CDR3 DNA reads TGTGCCAGCAGCGCAGGGGGCGCCGGTAGTTCCTATAATTCACCCCTCCACTTT. Translation gives CASSAGGAGSSYNSPLHF.

The count of this clone is one. V is TRBV30 and J is TRBJ1-1; 7 bases fit TRBD1. The CDR3 runs to 13 residues. Per the germline V gene, CDR1 is GTSNPN and CDR2 is SVGIG (reference sequence). V shed 7 bases, J shed 4 bases, and the junction held 9 bases outside the gene matches. CDR3 nucleotide sequence: TGTGCCTCTTCGAGACAGGGAGTCACTGAAGCTTTCTTT. It encodes CASSRQGVTEAFF. The complete variable domain, with remaining parts taken from reference TRBV30 and TRBJ1-1, reads SQTIHQWPATLVQPVGSPLSLECTVEGTSNPNLYWYRQAAGRGLQLLFYSVGIGQISSEVPQNLSASRPQDRQFILSSKKLLLSDSGFYLCASSRQGVTEAFFGQGTRLTVV.

The rearrangement uses TRBV29-1 and TRBJ1-2; 9 nucleotides line up with TRBD1. Trimming took 5 bases from V and 5 from J; bases not matched to a gene: 6. Germline loops: CDR1 SQVTM, CDR2 ANQGSEA. CDR3 size: 13 residues. This chain's CDR3 is CSVWTGEAYGYTF. Written as DNA, the CDR3 is TGCAGCGTTTGGACAGGGGAGGCTTATGGCTACACCTTC.

CDR3 loop: CASSIHRMNTEAFF. CDR3 coding DNA: TGTGCCAGCAGCATACATCGCATGAACACTGAAGCTTTCTTT. V and J are TRBV27 and TRBJ1-1, with D unresolved. Trimming pared 6 bases from V and 0 bases from J, leaving 11 bases between. CDR3 length: 14 amino acids. Germline V CDR1 and CDR2: MNHEY, SMNVEV (reference sequence).

The rearrangement uses TRBV3-1 (or the pseudogene TRBV3-2) and TRBJ2-1; D uncertain. The CDR3 consists of 17 residues. Germline V gene data show CDR1 as LGHDT and CDR2 as YNNKEL (reference sequence). V lost 4 bases and J 1 base, leaving 17 bases between the germline ends. CDR3 residues: CASSRTTRGSSYNEQFF. DNA for the CDR3: TGTGCCAGCAGCCGCACCACAAGAGGTAGTTCCTACAATGAGCAGTTCTTC.

This clone counts as medium-sized. The CDR3 protein is CASSGRGGRTSEAFF. The CDR3 DNA reads as TGTGCCAGCAGCGGCCGCGGGGGTCGGACCTCTGAAGCTTTCTTT. The rearrangement links TRBV5-4 to TRBJ1-1, with a tentative D call TRBD1 (5 bases). CDR1 and CDR2 from the germline V gene are SGHNT and YYREEE (reference sequence). Trimming took 4 bases from V and 6 from J, leaving 19 bases between them. The CDR3 has 15 residues. The variable domain in full, with the rest retrieved from reference TRBV5-4 and TRBJ1-1, is ETGVTQSPTHLIKTRGQQVTLRCSSQSGHNTVSWYQQALGQGPQFIFQYYREEENGRGNFPPRFSGLQFPNYSSELNVNALELDDSALYLCASSGRGGRTSEAFFGQGTRLTVV.

The rearrangement links TRBV5-4 to TRBJ1-2, with D unresolved. The CDR3 runs to 12 residues. The germline gives CDR1 SGHNT, CDR2 YYREEE (reference sequence). V was clipped by 4 bases and J by 9 bases, with 13 bases between them. The CDR3 bases are TGTGCCAGCAGCCCCAGAGGTTGGAGCTACACCTTC. Protein: CASSPRGWSYTF.

V and J are TRBV30 and TRBJ1-3; D call uncertain. V was cut by 1 base and J by 0 bases, with 4 bases left in between. The CDR3 contains 13 residues. CDR1 is GTSNPN, CDR2 SVGIG, per germline (reference sequence). CDR3 protein: CAWSGASGNTIYF. The CDR3, as DNA: TGTGCCTGGAGTGGGGCCTCTGGAAACACCATATATTTT.